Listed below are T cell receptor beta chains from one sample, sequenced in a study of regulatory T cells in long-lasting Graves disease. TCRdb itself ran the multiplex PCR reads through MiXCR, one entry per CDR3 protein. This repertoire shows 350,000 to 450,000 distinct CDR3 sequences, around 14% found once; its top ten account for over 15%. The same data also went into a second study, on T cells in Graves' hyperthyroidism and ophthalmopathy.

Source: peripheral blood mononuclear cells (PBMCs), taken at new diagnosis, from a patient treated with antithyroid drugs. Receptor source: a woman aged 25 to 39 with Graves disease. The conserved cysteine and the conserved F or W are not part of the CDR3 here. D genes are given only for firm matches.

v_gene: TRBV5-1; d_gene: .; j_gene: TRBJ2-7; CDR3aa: ASSLVPQGPSYEQY
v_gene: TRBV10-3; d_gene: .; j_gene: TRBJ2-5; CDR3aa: AISEGRTRAQETQY
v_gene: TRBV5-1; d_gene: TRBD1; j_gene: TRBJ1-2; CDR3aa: ASSLAGTGGGYT
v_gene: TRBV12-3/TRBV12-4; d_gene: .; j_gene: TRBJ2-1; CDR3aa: ASRAGLPSYNEQF
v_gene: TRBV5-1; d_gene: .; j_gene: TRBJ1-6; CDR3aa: ASSLGLSGVPLH
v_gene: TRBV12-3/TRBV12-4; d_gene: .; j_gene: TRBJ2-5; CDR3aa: ASSYRDSGKTQY
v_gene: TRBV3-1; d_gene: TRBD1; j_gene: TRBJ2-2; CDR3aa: ASSRGQGVNTGELF
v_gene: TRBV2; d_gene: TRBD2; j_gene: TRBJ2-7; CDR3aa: ASSATSGSSYEQY
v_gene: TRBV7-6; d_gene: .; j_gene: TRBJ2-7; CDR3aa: ASSAGASWEQY
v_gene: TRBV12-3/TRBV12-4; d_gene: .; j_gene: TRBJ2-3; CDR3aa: ASSSGRSDTQY
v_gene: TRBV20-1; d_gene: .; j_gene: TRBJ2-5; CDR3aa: SARGGTEREETQY
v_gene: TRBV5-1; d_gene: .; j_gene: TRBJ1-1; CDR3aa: ASCREQLNTEAF
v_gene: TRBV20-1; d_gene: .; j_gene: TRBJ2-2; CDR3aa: SARKTDPGELF
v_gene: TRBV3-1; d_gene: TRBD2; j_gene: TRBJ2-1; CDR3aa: ASSPQLAGERDEQF
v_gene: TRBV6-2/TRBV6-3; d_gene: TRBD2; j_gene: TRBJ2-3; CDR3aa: ASSTPAGPTDTQY
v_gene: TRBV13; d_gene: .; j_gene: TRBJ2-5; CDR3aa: ASSLSQAPSYQETQY
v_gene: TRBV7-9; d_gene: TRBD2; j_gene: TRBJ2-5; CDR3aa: ANSSRLAGLQETQY
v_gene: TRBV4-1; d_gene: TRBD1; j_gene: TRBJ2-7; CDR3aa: ASSRRTGGSYEQY
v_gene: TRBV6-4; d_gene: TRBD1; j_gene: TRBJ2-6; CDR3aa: ASSDSRAGGASGANVLT
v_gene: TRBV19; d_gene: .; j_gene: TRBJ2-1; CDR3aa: ASSMGPGSYNEQF
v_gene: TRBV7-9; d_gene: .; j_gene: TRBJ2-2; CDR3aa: ASNPRGELGGELF
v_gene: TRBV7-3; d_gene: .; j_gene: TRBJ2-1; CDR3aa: ASSSQTLTSYNEQF
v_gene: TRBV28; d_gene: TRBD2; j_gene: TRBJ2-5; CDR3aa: ASSSLGLAGGTETQY